This T cell receptor beta chain is drawn from a study of read filtering for tumor transcriptome and immune sequencing. On the study more broadly: Patients were some 16 male and 11 to 15 female, mean age 65.9 years, range about 47 to 85. Whole-transcriptome libraries were prepared after DNase treatment. By R-ISS, stages I, II and III held approximately 8, 16 and 7 patients.

This CDR3 contains 18 residues. Germline-derived CDR1 and CDR2 are SGHRS and YFSETQ. Trimming shortened V by 4 bases and J by 3 bases, and 23 bases separated the two germline ends. Whole-study findings and limits: The CD138-negative fraction was mixed bone marrow immune cells, not pure T cells.

The library was built from 400 to 500 ng RNA with molecular barcoded adaptors for alpha/delta and beta/gamma chains. Each CDR3 protein is one row after TCRdb ran MiXCR on the reads. The profile shows 50,000 to 65,000 distinct CDR3 sequences, around 21% of them singletons. As to this clonotype: Its antigen is undetermined.

The rearrangement joins TRBV5-1 to TRBJ1-3; TRBD1 is a possible D gene (6 bases). The receptor's source is a donor aged 40 or older with multiple myeloma. The sequencing input was a population of CD138-negative cells sorted from bone marrow. CDR3 amino acids: CASSPGPYREENGNTIYF. In DNA, the CDR3 is TGCGCCAGCAGCCCAGGCCCGTACAGGGAGGAGAATGGAAACACCATATATTTT.